This entry lists 29 T cell receptor beta chains sequenced from one sample in a study of cytomegalovirus exposure and HLA in healthy donors. The study ran its PCR with 60 Vbeta and 13 Jbeta primers. Assay: immunoSEQ multiplex PCR; the TCRdb copy retains only in-frame clones and omits some. The repertoire consists of tens of thousands of clones, with about 76% occurring once and the leading ten covering around 10%. The specimen sequenced was PBMCs. These receptors all stem from a male donor in good health and CMV-seropositive.

The gene calls are TRBV4-2 and TRBJ2-5; 14 positions match TRBD2. This CDR3 comprises 17 residues. Germline V lookup: CDR1 LGHNA, CDR2 YNFKEQ. With V trimmed by 4 bases and J by 5 bases, 9 bases remained unmatched. CDR3 sequence: CASSPRGLAGGGETQYF. In DNA form, the CDR3 reads TGTGCCAGCAGCCCCCGAGGACTAGCGGGGGGAGGGGAGACCCAGTACTTC.

The chain is built from TRBV19 and TRBJ2-7; 13 bases are shared with TRBD2. The CDR3 has 15 residues. Germline V CDR1 and CDR2: LNHDA, SQIVND (reference sequence). Trimming took 8 bases from V and 3 from J; bases not matched to a gene: 7. DNA of the CDR3: TGTGCCAGTCGGACTAGCGGGAGTTATCGCTACGAGCAGTACTTC. Protein product: CASRTSGSYRYEQYF.

The J gene is TRBJ1-3, the V gene TRBV2; 7 bases match TRBD1. This CDR3 comprises 14 residues. V was clipped by 10 bases and J by 0 bases; unmatched bases: 6. CDR1 is SNHLY, CDR2 FYNNEI, per germline. The CDR3 loop reads CATVGTVSGNTIYF. The CDR3 nucleotides read TGTGCCACCGTAGGGACAGTCTCTGGAAACACCATATATTTT.

This chain links TRBV7-9 with TRBJ1-1; D is possibly TRBD1 (5 bases). The V gene's germline CDR1 is SEHNR and CDR2 FQNEAQ (reference sequence). The CDR3 has 14 amino acids. The germline V and J ends were trimmed by 5 bases and 7 bases, with 17 bases remaining between them. DNA of the CDR3: TGTGCCAGCAGCCGAGCGGGGGGAGTGGGTGAAGCTTTCTTT. Translating gives CASSRAGGVGEAFF.

The V and J genes are TRBV7-9 and TRBJ1-1, with D perhaps TRBD1 (5 bases). V lost 3 bases to trimming and J lost 4 bases, with 12 bases between them. In germline, CDR1 is SEHNR, CDR2 FQNEAQ (reference sequence). The CDR3 is 14 amino acids. The CDR3 DNA reads as TGTGCCAGCAGCTTGAATCGACAGACCACTGAAGCTTTCTTT. Translating it yields CASSLNRQTTEAFF. The variable domain in full, with the rest retrieved from reference TRBV7-9 and TRBJ1-1, is DTGVSQNPRHKITKRGQNVTFRCDPISEHNRLYWYRQTLGQGPEFLTYFQNEAQLEKSRLLSDRFSAERPKGSFSTLEIQRTEQGDSAMYLCASSLNRQTTEAFFGQGTRLTVV.

The chain employs TRBV4-3 and TRBJ2-2; 7 nucleotides agree with TRBD2. The germline V gene encodes CDR1 LGHNA and CDR2 YSLEER. CDR3 length equals 13 residues. V shed 0 bases, J shed 9 bases, and the junction held 1 base outside the gene matches. DNA of the CDR3: TGCGCCAGCAGCCAAGATAGCGGGTGGGAGCTGTTTTTT. Translated: CASSQDSGWELFF.

This clone has just a few counts. The CDR3 DNA reads as TGCGCCAGCAGCCAACTCAACGAAACCACTAAACAAGAGACCCAGTACTTC. Translation gives CASSQLNETTKQETQYF. V gene TRBV4-3 combines with J gene TRBJ2-5, with D uncertain. Germline values: CDR1 LGHNA, CDR2 YSLEER. The CDR3 length is 17 residues. V was clipped by 2 bases and J by 2 bases, with 18 bases between them.

The chain carries TRBV2 and TRBJ1-1; no clear D. The germline gives CDR1 SNHLY, CDR2 FYNNEI. The V end lost 0 bases, the J end lost 4 bases, and 9 bases lay between the germline ends. The CDR3 consists of 14 residues. DNA for the CDR3: TGTGCCAGCAGTGAAGCAGGGAGGGTCACTGAAGCTTTCTTT. This sequence encodes CASSEAGRVTEAFF.

The J gene is TRBJ2-1, the V gene TRBV11-3, with TRBD2 matching 12 bases. The CDR3 extends over 15 amino acids. The V gene end was trimmed by 5 bases and the J gene end by 8 bases; junction bases not matched to a gene: 7. Per the germline V gene, CDR1 is SGHNT and CDR2 is YENEEA. CDR3 DNA sequence: TGTGCCAGCAGCATATCTAGCGGGAGGGCCCATGAGCAGTTCTTC. It codes for CASSISSGRAHEQFF.

The chain joins TRBV19 to TRBJ2-3, with D unclear. CDR1 is LNHDA and CDR2 is SQIVND in the germline V gene (reference sequence). With 4 bases removed from V and 2 bases from J, the gap between germline ends came to 13 bases. This CDR3 has 15 residues. CDR3 protein: CASSTSPVATDTQYF. CDR3 nucleotides: TGTGCCAGTAGTACATCACCAGTTGCCACAGATACGCAGTATTTT.

The DNA for the CDR3 is TGTGCCAGTAGTATAGTTCGGACTAGCGGGAGGTTGGCAGATACGCAGTATTTT. Encoded protein: CASSIVRTSGRLADTQYF. V gene TRBV19 combines with J gene TRBJ2-3; TRBD2 aligns across 14 bases. The junction had 7 bases not matched to a gene; V was cut back by 1 base and J by 4 bases. The CDR3 is 18 amino acids. CDR1 is LNHDA, CDR2 SQIVND, per germline (reference sequence).

V usage is TRBV29-1 and J usage is TRBJ1-1; TRBD1 might be the D (6 bases). V lost 6 bases and J 5 bases, leaving 13 bases between the germline ends. From germline, CDR1 is SQVTM and CDR2 ANQGSEA. This CDR3 region has 12 residues. CDR3 DNA sequence: TGCAGCGTCATTCTCAGGGGAACTGAAGCTTTCTTT. It translates to CSVILRGTEAFF. The variable domain in full, with the rest retrieved from reference TRBV29-1 and TRBJ1-1, is SAVISQKPSRDICQRGTSLTIQCQVDSQVTMMFWYRQQPGQSLTLIATANQGSEATYESGFVIDKFPISRPNLTFSTLTVSNMSPEDSSIYLCSVILRGTEAFFGQGTRLTVV.

CDR3 sequence (DNA): TGTGCCAGCAGTTACTCACAGAACTATGGCTACACCTTC. Protein product: CASSYSQNYGYTF. The V gene is TRBV6-5, the J gene TRBJ1-2; D gene ambiguous. The CDR3 length is 13 residues. Germline CDR1 reads MNHEY; CDR2 reads SVGAGI. Trimming took 0 bases from V and 2 from J, leaving 4 bases between them.

The V call is TRBV28, the J call TRBJ1-2, with 7 bases matching TRBD1. The CDR3 totals 13 residues. Germline loops: CDR1 MDHEN, CDR2 SYDVKM. The V gene end was trimmed by 6 bases and the J gene end by 6 bases; junction bases not matched to a gene: 7. CDR3 nucleotides: TGTGCCAGCAGGGGAACAGGGGCGAATGGCTACACCTTC. As protein: CASRGTGANGYTF.

This sequence joins TRBV4-1 and TRBJ2-6; D may be TRBD1 (6 bases). This CDR3 contains 18 residues. Trimming took 1 base from V and 0 from J, leaving 13 bases between them. Germline loops: CDR1 MGHRA, CDR2 YSYEKL. For the CDR3, the DNA is TGCGCCAGCAGCCAAGTACCCAGGGGTAGCTCTGGGGCCAACGTCCTGACTTTC. Translation: CASSQVPRGSSGANVLTF.

The rearrangement joins TRBV5-6 to TRBJ1-3; TRBD1 might be the D (5 bases). V was trimmed by 0 bases and J by 4 bases, leaving 11 bases between them. The V gene's germline CDR1 is SGHDT and CDR2 YYEEEE. The CDR3 contains 15 residues. DNA for the CDR3: TGTGCCAGCAGCTTGGATACAGGCTCGGGAAACACCATATATTTT. Translating it yields CASSLDTGSGNTIYF.

This chain joins TRBV29-1 and TRBJ2-4; no firm D call. CDR1 and CDR2 (germline): SQVTM, ANQGSEA. V was shortened by 4 bases and J by 2 bases, with 12 bases between the two germline ends. This CDR3 spans 14 amino acids. The CDR3 DNA sequence: TGCAGCGTTGGTACTCTCGACACCAAAAACATTCAGTACTTC. Its protein product is CSVGTLDTKNIQYF. Full variable domain (remainder filled in from reference TRBV29-1 and TRBJ2-4): SAVISQKPSRDICQRGTSLTIQCQVDSQVTMMFWYRQQPGQSLTLIATANQGSEATYESGFVIDKFPISRPNLTFSTLTVSNMSPEDSSIYLCSVGTLDTKNIQYFGAGTRLSVL.

This clone was observed once. The rearrangement links TRBV6-5 to TRBJ2-7; perhaps TRBD2 as D (5 bases). This CDR3 contains 14 residues. The V end lost 6 bases, the J end lost 2 bases, and 14 bases lay between the germline ends. Looked up from germline, CDR1 is MNHEY and CDR2 is SVGAGI. The CDR3 loop is CASRVEVLTYEQYF. The DNA of the CDR3 is TGTGCCAGCAGGGTGGAGGTTTTGACCTACGAGCAGTACTTC.

The chain couples TRBV7-3 to TRBJ2-6; 7 bases line up with TRBD2. This CDR3 has 16 amino acids. Germline trimming cut 5 bases from V and 0 bases from J; bases unmatched to any gene: 4. Germline V gives CDR1 SGHTA, CDR2 FQGTGA. CDR3: CASSLAASSGANVLTF. In DNA, the CDR3 is TGTGCCAGCAGCCTAGCGGCCTCCTCTGGGGCCAACGTCCTGACTTTC.

Only one count was recorded for this clone. Sequence at one end of the junction differs from germline and may be a read error. The rearrangement links TRBV7-9 to TRBJ2-7; D unresolved. The CDR3 contains 13 residues. CDR1 SEHNR and CDR2 FQNEAQ come from the germline V gene (reference sequence). CDR3 sequence reads: CSSSITSSYEQYF. DNA for the CDR3: TGTTCCAGCAGCATTACATCGTCCTACGAGCAGTACTTC.

This chain uses TRBV5-1 with TRBJ2-7, with D possibly TRBD2 on 5 matching bases. The V and J ends lost 6 bases and 5 bases respectively, with 15 bases between them. Germline V lookup: CDR1 SGHRS, CDR2 YFSETQ. This CDR3 spans 13 amino acids. This chain's CDR3 is CASNGEIEHEQYF. The CDR3 DNA follows: TGCGCCAGCAACGGGGAAATAGAGCACGAGCAGTACTTC. Looking up the rest from reference TRBV5-1 and TRBJ2-7 gives the full variable domain: KAGVTQTPRYLIKTRGQQVTLSCSPISGHRSVSWYQQTPGQGLQFLFEYFSETQRNKGNFPGRFSGRQFSNSRSEMNVSTLELGDSALYLCASNGEIEHEQYFGPGTRLTVT.

This chain uses TRBV6-5 with TRBJ1-2; 7 bases are shared with TRBD1. The trim removed 5 bases at V and 0 bases at J, leaving 6 bases unmatched. CDR3 length: 15 residues. From germline, CDR1 is MNHEY and CDR2 SVGAGI. CDR3 sequence reads: CASSAPGTANYGYTF. As DNA, the CDR3 is TGTGCCAGCAGTGCCCCCGGGACAGCTAACTATGGCTACACCTTC.

This clone turned up a few times. This rearrangement joins TRBV27 to TRBJ2-2; 8 bases fit TRBD2. Per germline, CDR1 MNHEY and CDR2 SMNVEV (reference sequence). This CDR3 has 17 residues. V dropped 6 bases and J dropped 6; count of bases not matched to a gene: 15. CDR3 sequence reads: CASSKLLAGKTAGELFF. The CDR3 bases are TGTGCCAGCAGCAAATTATTAGCGGGAAAGACCGCCGGGGAGCTGTTTTTT.

The rearrangement uses TRBV10-3 and TRBJ2-1; maybe TRBD2 (5 bases). CDR1 ENHRY and CDR2 SYGVKD come from the germline V gene. The CDR3 consists of 13 residues. The V gene lost 10 bases and the J gene lost 5 bases, with 15 bases spanning the gap. The CDR3 loop is CATRYTADNEQFF. CDR3 coding DNA: TGTGCCACCCGCTACACAGCGGACAATGAGCAGTTCTTC.

This sequence joins TRBV18 and TRBJ2-5; the D gene is possibly TRBD2 (5 bases). The V end lost 6 bases, the J end lost 1 base, and 9 bases lay between the germline ends. The germline V gene encodes CDR1 KGHSH and CDR2 LQKENI. This CDR3 contains 13 residues. The CDR3 nucleotides read TGTGCCAGCTCGTCGGGGATCCAAGAGACCCAGTACTTC. It translates to CASSSGIQETQYF.

This chain links TRBV6-1 with TRBJ2-1; 12 bases are shared with TRBD2. In germline, CDR1 is MNHNS, CDR2 SASEGT. The trim removed 8 bases at V and 10 bases at J, leaving 12 bases unmatched. CDR3 size: 15 residues. In DNA form, the CDR3 reads TGTGCCAGCCTCTCTACTAGCGGGAGGCTGAGGGAGCAGTTCTTC. Its translation is CASLSTSGRLREQFF.

This chain uses TRBV19 with TRBJ1-5, with 8 bases identical to TRBD1. Germline-derived CDR1 and CDR2 are LNHDA and SQIVND (reference sequence). This CDR3 has 14 residues. J gave up 2 bases and V 6 bases, and 3 bases lay outside the gene matches. The DNA of the CDR3 is TGTGCCAGTAGGAAGGGACAGGGCAATCAGCCCCAGCATTTT. Its translation: CASRKGQGNQPQHF.

This clone has a handful of counts. This specimen includes other DNA sequences encoding the same CDR3. The genes are TRBV5-8 and TRBJ2-5, with D tentatively TRBD2 (5 bases). Trimming left V 0 bases short and J 1 base short, with 7 bases between. This CDR3 has 14 residues. Germline CDR1 SGHTS, CDR2 YDEGEE. The CDR3 protein is CASSLDRGQETQYF. In DNA form, the CDR3 reads TGTGCCAGCAGCTTGGATCGGGGCCAAGAGACCCAGTACTTC.

This clone has only one observation. This chain uses TRBV4-1 with TRBJ2-7; no firm D call. CDR1 and CDR2 from the germline V gene are MGHRA and YSYEKL. This CDR3 spans 14 amino acids. V was trimmed by 4 bases and J by 2 bases, leaving 12 bases between them. The CDR3 reads CASSPLAPTYEQYF. In nucleotides, the CDR3 is TGCGCCAGCAGCCCTCTGGCACCAACCTACGAGCAGTACTTC.